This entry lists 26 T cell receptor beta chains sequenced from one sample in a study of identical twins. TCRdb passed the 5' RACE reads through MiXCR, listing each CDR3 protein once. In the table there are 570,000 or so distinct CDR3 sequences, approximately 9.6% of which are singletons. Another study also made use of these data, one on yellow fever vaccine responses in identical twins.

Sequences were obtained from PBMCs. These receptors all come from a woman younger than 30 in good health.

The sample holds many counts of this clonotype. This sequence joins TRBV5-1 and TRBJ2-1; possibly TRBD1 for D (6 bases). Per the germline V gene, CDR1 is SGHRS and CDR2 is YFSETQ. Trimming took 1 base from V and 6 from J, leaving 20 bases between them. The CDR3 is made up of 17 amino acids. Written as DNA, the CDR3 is TGCGCCAGCAGCTTGCCCATAATCGGGATACAGGGCAATGAGCAGTTCTTC. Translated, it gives CASSLPIIGIQGNEQFF.

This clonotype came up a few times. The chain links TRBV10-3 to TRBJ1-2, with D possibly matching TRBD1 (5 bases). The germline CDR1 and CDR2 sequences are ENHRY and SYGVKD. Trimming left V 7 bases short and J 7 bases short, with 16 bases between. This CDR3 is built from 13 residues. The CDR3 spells CAIMPGSRLGYTF. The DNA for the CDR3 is TGTGCCATCATGCCAGGGTCCCGCCTTGGCTACACCTTC.

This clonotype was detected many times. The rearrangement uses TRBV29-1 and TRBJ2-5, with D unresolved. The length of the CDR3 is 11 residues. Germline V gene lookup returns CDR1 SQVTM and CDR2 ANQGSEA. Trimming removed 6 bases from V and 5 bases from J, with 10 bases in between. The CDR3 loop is CSVWRTETQYF. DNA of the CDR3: TGCAGCGTCTGGCGCACGGAGACCCAGTACTTC.

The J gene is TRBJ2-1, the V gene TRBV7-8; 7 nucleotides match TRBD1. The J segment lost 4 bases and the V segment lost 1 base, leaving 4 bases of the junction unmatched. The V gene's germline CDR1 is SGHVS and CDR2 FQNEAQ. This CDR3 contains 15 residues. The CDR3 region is CASSLVGGGYNEQFF. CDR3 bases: TGTGCCAGCAGCTTAGTAGGGGGCGGGTACAATGAGCAGTTCTTC.

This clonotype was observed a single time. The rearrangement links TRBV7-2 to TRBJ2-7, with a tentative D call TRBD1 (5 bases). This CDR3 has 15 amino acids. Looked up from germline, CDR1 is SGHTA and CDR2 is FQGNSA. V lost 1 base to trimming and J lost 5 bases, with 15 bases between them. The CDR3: CASSLGLGRTHEQYF. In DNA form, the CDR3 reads TGTGCCAGCAGCTTAGGCCTGGGGCGAACCCACGAGCAGTACTTC.

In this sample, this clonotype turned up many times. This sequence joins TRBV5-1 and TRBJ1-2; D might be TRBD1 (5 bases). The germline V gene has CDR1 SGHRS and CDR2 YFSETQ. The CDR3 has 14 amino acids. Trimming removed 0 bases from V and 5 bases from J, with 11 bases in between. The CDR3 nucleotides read TGCGCCAGCAGCTTGGGAGGGACGGCTTATGGCTACACCTTC. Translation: CASSLGGTAYGYTF.

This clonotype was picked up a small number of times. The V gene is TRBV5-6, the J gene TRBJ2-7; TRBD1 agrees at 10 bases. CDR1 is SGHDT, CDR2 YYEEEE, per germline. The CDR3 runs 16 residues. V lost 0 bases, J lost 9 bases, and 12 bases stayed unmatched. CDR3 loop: CASSLGPGQGITRQYF. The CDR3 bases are TGTGCCAGCAGCTTGGGGCCGGGACAGGGGATAACACGGCAGTACTTC.

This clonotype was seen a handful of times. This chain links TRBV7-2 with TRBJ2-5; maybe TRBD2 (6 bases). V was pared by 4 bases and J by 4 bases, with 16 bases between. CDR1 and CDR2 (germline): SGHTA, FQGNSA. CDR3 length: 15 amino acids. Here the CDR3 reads CASSSGGGLRETQYF. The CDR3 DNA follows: TGTGCCAGCAGCTCTGGGGGAGGACTACGAGAGACCCAGTACTTC. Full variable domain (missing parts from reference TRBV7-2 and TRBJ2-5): GAGVSQSPSNKVTEKGKDVELRCDPISGHTALYWYRQSLGQGLEFLIYFQGNSAPDKSGLPSDRFSAERTGGSVSTLTIQRTQQEDSAVYLCASSSGGGLRETQYFGPGTRLLVL.

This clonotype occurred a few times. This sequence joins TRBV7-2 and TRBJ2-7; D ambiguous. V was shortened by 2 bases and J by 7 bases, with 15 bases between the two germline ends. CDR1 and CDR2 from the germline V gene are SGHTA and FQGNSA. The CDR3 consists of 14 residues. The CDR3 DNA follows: TGTGCCAGCAGCTTACCCTCCGTGGTATGGGAGCAGTACTTC. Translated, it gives CASSLPSVVWEQYF.

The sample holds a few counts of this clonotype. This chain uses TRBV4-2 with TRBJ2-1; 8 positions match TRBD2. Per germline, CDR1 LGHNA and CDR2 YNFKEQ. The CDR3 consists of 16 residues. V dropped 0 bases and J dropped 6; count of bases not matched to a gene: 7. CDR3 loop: CASSQDALAETNEQFF. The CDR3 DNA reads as TGTGCCAGCAGCCAAGATGCACTAGCGGAGACCAATGAGCAGTTCTTC.

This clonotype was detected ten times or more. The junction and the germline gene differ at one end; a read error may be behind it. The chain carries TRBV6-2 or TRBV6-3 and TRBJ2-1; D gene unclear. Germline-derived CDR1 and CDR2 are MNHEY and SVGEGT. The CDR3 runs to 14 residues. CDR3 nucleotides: TGTGCCAGCAGTCCTTTGAGGTCCTCCAATGAGCAGTTCTTC. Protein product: CASSPLRSSNEQFF.

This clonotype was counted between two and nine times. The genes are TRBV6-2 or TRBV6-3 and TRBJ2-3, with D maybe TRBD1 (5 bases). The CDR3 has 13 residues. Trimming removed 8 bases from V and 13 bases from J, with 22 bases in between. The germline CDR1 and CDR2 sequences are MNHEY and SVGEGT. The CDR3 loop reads CASEFRLSVDKYF. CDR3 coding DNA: TGTGCCAGCGAGTTCCGATTAAGCGTGGACAAGTATTTT.

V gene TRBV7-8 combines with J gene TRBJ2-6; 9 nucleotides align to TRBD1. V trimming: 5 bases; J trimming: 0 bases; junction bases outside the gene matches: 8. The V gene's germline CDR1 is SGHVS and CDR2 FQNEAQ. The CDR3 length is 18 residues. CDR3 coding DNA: TGTGCCAGCAGCCCAAGGACAGGGGTTCACTCTGGGGCCAACGTCCTGACTTTC. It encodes CASSPRTGVHSGANVLTF.

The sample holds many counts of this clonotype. CDR3 loop: CASSVRTPQGKETQYF. Written as DNA, the CDR3 is TGTGCCAGCAGTGTCCGGACACCCCAAGGCAAAGAGACCCAGTACTTC. This chain uses TRBV12-3 or TRBV12-4 with TRBJ2-5; D is possibly TRBD1 (5 bases). The CDR3 sequence is 16 residues long. V shed 5 bases and J shed 3 bases, with 19 bases lying between them.

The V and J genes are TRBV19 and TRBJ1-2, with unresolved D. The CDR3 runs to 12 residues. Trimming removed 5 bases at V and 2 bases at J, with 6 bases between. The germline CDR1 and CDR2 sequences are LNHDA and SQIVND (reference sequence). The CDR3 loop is CASSPRNYGYTF. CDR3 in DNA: TGTGCCAGTAGTCCCCGCAACTATGGCTACACCTTC.

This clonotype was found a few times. CDR3 region: CASSPQTSGSLYEQYF. CDR3 DNA sequence: TGTGCCAGCAGTCCCCAGACTAGCGGGAGTCTCTACGAGCAGTACTTC. The rearrangement uses TRBV27 and TRBJ2-7; 12 bases map to TRBD2. This CDR3 contains 16 residues. Germline V gives CDR1 MNHEY, CDR2 SMNVEV (reference sequence). Trimming took 5 bases from V and 3 from J; bases not matched to a gene: 8.

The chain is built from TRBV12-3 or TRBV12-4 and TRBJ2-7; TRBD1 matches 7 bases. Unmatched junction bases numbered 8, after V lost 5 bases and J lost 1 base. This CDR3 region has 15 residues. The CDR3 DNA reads TGTGCCAGCAGTCCGACCAGGGGGTCATCCTACGAGCAGTACTTC. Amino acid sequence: CASSPTRGSSYEQYF.

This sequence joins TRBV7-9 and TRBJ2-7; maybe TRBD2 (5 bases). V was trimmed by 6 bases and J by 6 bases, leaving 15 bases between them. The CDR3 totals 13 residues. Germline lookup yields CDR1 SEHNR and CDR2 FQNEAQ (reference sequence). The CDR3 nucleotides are TGTGCCAGCAGTCCTGGACTGCCTTCCGAGCAGTACTTC. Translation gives CASSPGLPSEQYF.

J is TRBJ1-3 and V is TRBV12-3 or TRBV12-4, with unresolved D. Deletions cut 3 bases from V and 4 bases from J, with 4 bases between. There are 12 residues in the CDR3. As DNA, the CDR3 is TGTGCCAGCAGTTTTGAGGGAAACACCATATATTTT. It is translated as CASSFEGNTIYF.

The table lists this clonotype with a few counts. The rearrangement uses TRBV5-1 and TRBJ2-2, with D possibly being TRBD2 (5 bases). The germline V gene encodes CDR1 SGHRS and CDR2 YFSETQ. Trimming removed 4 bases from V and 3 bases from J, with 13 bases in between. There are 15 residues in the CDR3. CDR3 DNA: TGCGCCAGCAGCCCGGCCCTAGCTCACACCGGGGAGCTGTTTTTT. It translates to CASSPALAHTGELFF. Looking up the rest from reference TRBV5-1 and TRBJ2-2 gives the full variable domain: KAGVTQTPRYLIKTRGQQVTLSCSPISGHRSVSWYQQTPGQGLQFLFEYFSETQRNKGNFPGRFSGRQFSNSRSEMNVSTLELGDSALYLCASSPALAHTGELFFGEGSRLTVL.

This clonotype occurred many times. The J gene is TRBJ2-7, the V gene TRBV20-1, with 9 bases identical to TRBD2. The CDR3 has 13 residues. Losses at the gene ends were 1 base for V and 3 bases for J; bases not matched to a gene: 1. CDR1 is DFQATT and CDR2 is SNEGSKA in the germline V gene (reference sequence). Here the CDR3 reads CSARGTSDYEQYF. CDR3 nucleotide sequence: TGCAGTGCTAGAGGGACTAGCGACTACGAGCAGTACTTC.

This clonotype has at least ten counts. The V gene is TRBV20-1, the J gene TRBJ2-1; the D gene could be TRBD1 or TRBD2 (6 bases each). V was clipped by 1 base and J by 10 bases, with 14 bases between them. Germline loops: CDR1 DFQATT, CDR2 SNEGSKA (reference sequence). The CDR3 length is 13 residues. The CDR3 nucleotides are TGCAGTGCTAGAGTAGGGGGGACCCTAGAGCAGTTCTTC. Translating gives CSARVGGTLEQFF.

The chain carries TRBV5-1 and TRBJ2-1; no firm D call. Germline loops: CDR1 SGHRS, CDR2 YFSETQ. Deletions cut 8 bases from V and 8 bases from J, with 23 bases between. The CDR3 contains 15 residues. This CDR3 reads CARPGYRVAGHEQFF. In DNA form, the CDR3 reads TGCGCCAGACCGGGCTACCGAGTGGCTGGGCATGAGCAGTTCTTC.

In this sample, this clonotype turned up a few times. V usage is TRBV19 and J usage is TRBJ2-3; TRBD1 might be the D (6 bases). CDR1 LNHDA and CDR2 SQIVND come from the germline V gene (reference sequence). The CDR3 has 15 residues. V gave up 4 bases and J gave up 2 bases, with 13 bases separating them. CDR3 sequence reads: CASSNREGLTDTQYF. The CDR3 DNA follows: TGTGCCAGTAGTAACAGGGAAGGTCTCACAGATACGCAGTATTTT.

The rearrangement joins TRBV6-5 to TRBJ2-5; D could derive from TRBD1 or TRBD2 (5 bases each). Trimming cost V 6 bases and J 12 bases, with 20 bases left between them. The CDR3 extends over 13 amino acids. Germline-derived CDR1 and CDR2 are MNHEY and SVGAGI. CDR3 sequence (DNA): TGTGCCAGCAGCTTACGAGGGGCGGCAGGAAAGTACTTC. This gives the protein CASSLRGAAGKYF.

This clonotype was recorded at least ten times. The CDR3 protein is CSVVAGGGQFF. As DNA, the CDR3 is TGCAGCGTTGTAGCGGGGGGGGGGCAGTTCTTC. This chain joins TRBV29-1 and TRBJ2-1, with 11 bases identical to TRBD2. The CDR3 consists of 11 residues. Germline lookup yields CDR1 SQVTM and CDR2 ANQGSEA. Losses at the gene ends were 4 bases for V and 12 bases for J; bases not matched to a gene: 2.